A single count supports the clone carrying this TCR beta chain. The CDR3 is 13 amino acids. Germline CDR1 SGHTA, CDR2 FQGTGA. V shed 5 bases and J shed 1 base, with 6 bases lying between them. Authors' methods: Reference gene primer amplification gave estimated nucleated cell counts. Assay: immunoSEQ multiplex PCR; the TCRdb copy retains only in-frame clones and omits some. V and J calls and clone size are those listed in that table; D and trimming were worked out from the DNA. The sample lists about 210,000 clones; roughly 84% were seen once. Allocation to cohorts depended on clinical history reported by the participants. This entry comes from a study of blood T cell repertoires in COVID-19. As for the study in general: COVID-19 samples, acute and convalescent, were from the United States, Italy and Spain.

The rearrangement uses TRBV7-3 and TRBJ2-4; tentatively, D is TRBD2 (6 bases). Sequenced sample: PBMCs or T cells enriched from blood (not recorded which). The TCR was taken from a man aged 25 to 45 in a cohort exposed to, infected with or recovered from COVID-19 (not recorded which). In nucleotides, the CDR3 is TGTGCCAGCAGCCGGGGGGCCAAAAACATTCAGTACTTC. Amino acid sequence: CASSRGAKNIQYF. The variable domain in full, with the rest retrieved from reference TRBV7-3 and TRBJ2-4, is GAGVSQTPSNKVTEKGKYVELRCDPISGHTALYWYRQSLGQGPEFLIYFQGTGAADDSGLPNDRFFAVRPEGSVSTLKIQRTERGDSAVYLCASSRGAKNIQYFGAGTRLSVL.